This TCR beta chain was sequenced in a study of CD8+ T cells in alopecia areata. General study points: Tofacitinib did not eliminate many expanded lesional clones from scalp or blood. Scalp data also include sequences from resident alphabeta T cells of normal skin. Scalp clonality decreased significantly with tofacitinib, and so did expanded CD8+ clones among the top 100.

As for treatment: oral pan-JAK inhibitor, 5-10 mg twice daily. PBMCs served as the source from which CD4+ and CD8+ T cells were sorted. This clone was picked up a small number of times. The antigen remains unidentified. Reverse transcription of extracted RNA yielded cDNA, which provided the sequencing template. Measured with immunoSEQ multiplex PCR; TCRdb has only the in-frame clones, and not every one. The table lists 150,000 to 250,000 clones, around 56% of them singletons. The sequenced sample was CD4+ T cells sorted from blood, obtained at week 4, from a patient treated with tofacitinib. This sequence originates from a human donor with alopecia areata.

The CDR3, as DNA: TGCGCCAGCAGCCCCCGGGACAGGGTACAAGAGACCCAGTACTTC. Translation: CASSPRDRVQETQYF. The chain links TRBV5-1 to TRBJ2-5, with 9 positions matching TRBD1. With 4 bases clipped from V and 2 bases from J, the junction kept 6 bases outside the gene matches. Germline lookup yields CDR1 SGHRS and CDR2 YFSETQ. The CDR3 covers 15 residues.